This TCR beta chain was sequenced during a study of T cells in Graves' hyperthyroidism and ophthalmopathy. Whole-study results and caveats: In the analysis, a 13 V-J model separated ophthalmopathy from stable hyperthyroidism. Ophthalmopathy prediction by the model preceded onset by a median approximately 6.9 months.

Patients aged 18 to 65 with hyperthyroidism were newly diagnosed, with duration under 2 months. The PBMCs had their origin in less than 13 ml of fresh peripheral blood. In germline, CDR1 is DFQATT, CDR2 SNEGSKA (reference sequence). CDR3 length: 13 amino acids. With 0 bases removed from V and 1 base from J, the gap between germline ends came to 6 bases. Amplified TCR beta CDR3 regions derived from RNA transcripts. A set of HTBI primers served as the primers for a first-round RT-PCR of the TCR CDR3. TCRdb called the multiplex PCR reads again in MiXCR, with one record for every CDR3 protein. The sample lists fewer than 550,000 distinct CDR3 sequences, more than 15% seen once, with approximately 8% in the top ten. This clonotype has at least ten counts. Its specificity is not known.

This TCR was recovered from a woman under 30 with Graves' hyperthyroidism. The chain recombines TRBV20-1 with TRBJ1-1; D remains unclear. What was sequenced was blood. As DNA, the CDR3 is TGCAGTGCTAGAGATTTGAGGAACACTGAAGCTTTCTTT. Residues: CSARDLRNTEAFF.